Listed below are T cell receptor beta chains from one sample, sequenced in a study of blood T cell repertoires in COVID-19. Repertoires were generated with immunoSEQ multiplex PCR, while TCRdb's copy carries only in-frame clones and drops some. The sample lists approximately 150,000 clones, approximately 80% occurring once. The sequenced material came from peripheral blood. These receptors were collected from a human donor in a cohort sampled during active COVID-19. CDR3s include the opening cysteine and the closing phenylalanine or tryptophan. Each record gives: J gene, clone size, CDR3 length, V gene, D gene, CDR3 protein, CDR3 DNA. A D gene is named only where the DNA matches it firmly. Some rows mark clone size as missing; the rest say once, few, many or name a class of expanded clone.

j_call: TRBJ2-7; clone_size: NA; cdr3_length: 14; v_call: TRBV7-2; d_call: TRBD2; cdr3_aa: CASSSSGSLYEQYF; cdr3_nt: TGTGCCAGCAGCAGCAGCGGGAGTCTCTACGAGCAGTACTTC
j_call: TRBJ1-6; clone_size: NA; cdr3_length: 16; v_call: TRBV9; d_call: TRBD1; cdr3_aa: CASSPAPAGGNSPLHF; cdr3_nt: TGTGCCAGCAGCCCAGCCCCCGCAGGGGGCAATTCACCCCTCCACTTT
j_call: TRBJ1-6; clone_size: NA; cdr3_length: 15; v_call: TRBV28; d_call: NA; cdr3_aa: CASSSHDRNNSPLHF; cdr3_nt: TGTGCCAGCAGCTCGCACGACAGGAATAATTCACCCCTCCACTTT
j_call: TRBJ1-6; clone_size: few; cdr3_length: 13; v_call: TRBV27; d_call: NA; cdr3_aa: CASGPGTYAPLHF; cdr3_nt: TGTGCCAGCGGCCCCGGGACTTATGCGCCCCTCCACTTT
j_call: TRBJ2-5; clone_size: NA; cdr3_length: 17; v_call: TRBV19; d_call: TRBD2; cdr3_aa: CASSPRLLAGGQETQYF; cdr3_nt: TGTGCCAGTAGTCCTCGCCTCCTAGCGGGAGGGCAAGAGACCCAGTACTTC
j_call: TRBJ2-1; clone_size: NA; cdr3_length: 14; v_call: TRBV27; d_call: TRBD2; cdr3_aa: CASSFSRLREGRFF; cdr3_nt: TGTGCCAGCAGTTTTTCTCGGTTGCGGGAGGGCCGGTTCTTC
j_call: TRBJ2-7; clone_size: NA; cdr3_length: 13; v_call: TRBV7-9; d_call: TRBD2; cdr3_aa: CASRLAGGYEQYF; cdr3_nt: TGTGCCAGCAGACTAGCGGGAGGCTACGAGCAGTACTTC
j_call: TRBJ1-3; clone_size: NA; cdr3_length: 13; v_call: TRBV29-1; d_call: NA; cdr3_aa: CSVEKGGGNTIYF; cdr3_nt: TGCAGCGTTGAGAAAGGAGGTGGAAACACCATATATTTT
j_call: TRBJ2-1; clone_size: NA; cdr3_length: 16; v_call: TRBV7-2; d_call: NA; cdr3_aa: CASSLGDLGPSNEQFF; cdr3_nt: TGTGCCAGCAGCTTAGGTGACTTAGGTCCATCCAATGAGCAGTTCTTC
j_call: TRBJ2-1; clone_size: NA; cdr3_length: 13; v_call: TRBV23-1; d_call: TRBD2; cdr3_aa: CASSPERGNEQFF; cdr3_nt: TGCGCCAGCAGTCCCGAGCGGGGCAATGAGCAGTTCTTC
j_call: TRBJ2-7; clone_size: NA; cdr3_length: 15; v_call: TRBV6-2/TRBV6-3; d_call: TRBD2; cdr3_aa: CASSPRMGGTYEQYF; cdr3_nt: TGTGCCAGCAGCCCACGTATGGGGGGGACCTACGAGCAGTACTTC
j_call: TRBJ2-6; clone_size: NA; cdr3_length: 15; v_call: TRBV7-8; d_call: TRBD1; cdr3_aa: CASSGQGGGANVLTF; cdr3_nt: TGTGCCAGCAGCGGACAGGGTGGAGGGGCCAACGTCCTGACTTTC
j_call: TRBJ2-1; clone_size: NA; cdr3_length: 14; v_call: TRBV4-1; d_call: NA; cdr3_aa: CASSLSLGGNEQFF; cdr3_nt: TGCGCCAGCAGCCTCTCCCTAGGGGGCAATGAGCAGTTCTTC
j_call: TRBJ2-5; clone_size: NA; cdr3_length: 13; v_call: TRBV7-9; d_call: TRBD1; cdr3_aa: CASRRGHGETQYF; cdr3_nt: TGTGCCAGCAGAAGGGGGCACGGGGAGACCCAGTACTTC
j_call: TRBJ2-5; clone_size: NA; cdr3_length: 16; v_call: TRBV4-2; d_call: TRBD1; cdr3_aa: CASSHETGGFGETQYF; cdr3_nt: TGTGCCAGCAGCCATGAAACAGGGGGCTTCGGAGAGACCCAGTACTTC
j_call: TRBJ1-6; clone_size: once; cdr3_length: 16; v_call: TRBV6-1; d_call: TRBD1; cdr3_aa: CASSEGDSRYNSPLHF; cdr3_nt: TGTGCCAGCAGTGAAGGGGACAGCCGCTATAATTCACCCCTCCACTTT
j_call: TRBJ2-7; clone_size: NA; cdr3_length: 12; v_call: TRBV2; d_call: NA; cdr3_aa: CASRLGSYEQYF; cdr3_nt: TGTGCCAGCAGACTGGGCAGCTACGAGCAGTACTTC
j_call: TRBJ2-7; clone_size: NA; cdr3_length: 16; v_call: TRBV7-2; d_call: TRBD2; cdr3_aa: CASSLSRLAASYEQYF; cdr3_nt: TGTGCCAGCAGCTTAAGCCGACTAGCGGCCTCCTACGAGCAGTACTTC
j_call: TRBJ1-1; clone_size: NA; cdr3_length: 12; v_call: TRBV18; d_call: TRBD1; cdr3_aa: CASSPTGGEAFF; cdr3_nt: TGTGCCAGCTCACCGACAGGGGGAGAAGCTTTCTTT
j_call: TRBJ1-2; clone_size: few; cdr3_length: 13; v_call: TRBV7-2; d_call: TRBD1; cdr3_aa: CASSSGQDYGYTF; cdr3_nt: TGTGCCAGCAGCTCGGGACAGGACTATGGCTACACCTTC
j_call: TRBJ2-1; clone_size: NA; cdr3_length: 15; v_call: TRBV9; d_call: NA; cdr3_aa: CASSEVGVEYNEQFF; cdr3_nt: TGTGCCAGCAGCGAAGTAGGGGTGGAATACAATGAGCAGTTCTTC
j_call: TRBJ2-1; clone_size: NA; cdr3_length: 16; v_call: TRBV28; d_call: TRBD2; cdr3_aa: CASSSESLAAYNEQFF; cdr3_nt: TGTGCCAGCAGTTCTGAATCTCTAGCGGCCTACAATGAGCAGTTCTTC
j_call: TRBJ1-2; clone_size: NA; cdr3_length: 13; v_call: TRBV6-5; d_call: NA; cdr3_aa: CASMNLANYGYTF; cdr3_nt: TGTGCCAGCATGAACTTAGCTAACTATGGCTACACCTTC
j_call: TRBJ2-3; clone_size: NA; cdr3_length: 15; v_call: TRBV28; d_call: NA; cdr3_aa: CASPLRAGVVDTQYF; cdr3_nt: TGTGCCAGCCCTCTTAGGGCAGGGGTTGTAGATACGCAGTATTTT
j_call: TRBJ1-5; clone_size: NA; cdr3_length: 13; v_call: TRBV7-8; d_call: NA; cdr3_aa: CASSFQGNQPQHF; cdr3_nt: TGTGCCAGCAGCTTCCAGGGCAATCAGCCCCAGCATTTT
j_call: TRBJ1-1; clone_size: NA; cdr3_length: 15; v_call: TRBV4-3; d_call: TRBD1; cdr3_aa: CASSQADRGNTEAFF; cdr3_nt: TGCGCCAGCAGCCAAGCAGACAGGGGGAACACTGAAGCTTTCTTT
j_call: TRBJ2-7; clone_size: NA; cdr3_length: 15; v_call: TRBV3-1/TRBV3-2; d_call: TRBD1; cdr3_aa: CASSQLGQGTYEQYF; cdr3_nt: TGTGCCAGCAGCCAGCTAGGACAGGGGACCTACGAGCAGTACTTC
j_call: TRBJ1-1; clone_size: NA; cdr3_length: 16; v_call: TRBV29-1; d_call: TRBD1; cdr3_aa: CSVRDRGRGGDTEAFF; cdr3_nt: TGCAGCGTGAGGGACAGGGGGCGAGGGGGAGACACTGAAGCTTTCTTT
j_call: TRBJ2-7; clone_size: NA; cdr3_length: 18; v_call: TRBV28; d_call: NA; cdr3_aa: CASLSMGGGRGYNYEQYF; cdr3_nt: TGTGCCAGCCTCTCCATGGGGGGGGGCCGGGGATACAACTACGAGCAGTACTTC
j_call: TRBJ2-7; clone_size: few; cdr3_length: 13; v_call: TRBV28; d_call: NA; cdr3_aa: CASSLTPSYEQYF; cdr3_nt: TGTGCCAGCAGTCTGACACCTTCCTACGAGCAGTACTTC